This TCR beta chain originates from a study of shared clonotypes between healthy human individuals. Study-level points and caveats: Shared clonotypes across all four donors exceeded non-shared ones in generation probability.

Libraries were prepared by immunoSEQ multiplex PCR; TCRdb keeps only in-frame clonotypes and omits some of them. The sample gives roughly 2 million clones, about 95% of which show up once; roughly 1% is in the top ten. V lost 2 bases to trimming and J lost 2 bases, with 7 bases between them. The CDR3 loop spans 13 amino acids. Looked up from germline, CDR1 is SGHTA and CDR2 is FQGNSA. The naive CD8 population came from CD45RO-negative cells selected for CCR7, without terminally differentiated effector memory CD45RA+ cells. Recent vaccinations or acute infections were absent in the healthy HIV-negative adult donors. A word on this clone: Antigen unknown. This specimen includes other DNA sequences encoding the same CDR3.

The V and J genes are TRBV7-2 and TRBJ2-7; D gene unclear. Source material: naive CD8+ T cells sorted from blood. This TCR was recovered from a man between 18 and 29 years old in good health. This CDR3 is CASSLTPTYEQYF. CDR3 sequence (DNA): TGTGCCAGCAGCTTAACTCCCACCTACGAGCAGTACTTC.